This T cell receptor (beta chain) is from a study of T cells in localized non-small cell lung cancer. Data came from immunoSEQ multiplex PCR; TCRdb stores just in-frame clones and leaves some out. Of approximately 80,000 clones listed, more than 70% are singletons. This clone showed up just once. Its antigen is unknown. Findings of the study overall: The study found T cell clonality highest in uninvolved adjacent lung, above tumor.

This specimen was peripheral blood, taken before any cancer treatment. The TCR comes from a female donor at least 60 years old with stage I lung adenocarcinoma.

This chain's CDR3 is CASSLSGGQRETQYF. CDR3 DNA sequence: TGCGCCAGCAGCTTATCTGGGGGGCAGCGAGAGACCCAGTACTTC. The chain couples TRBV5-1 to TRBJ2-5; D tentatively fits TRBD1 or TRBD2 (6 bases each). This CDR3 spans 15 amino acids. With 2 bases removed from V and 4 bases from J, the gap between germline ends came to 15 bases. Germline V gene sequence: CDR1 SGHRS, CDR2 YFSETQ.